These T cell receptor beta chains were read from a single sample in a study of T cells in Graves' hyperthyroidism and ophthalmopathy. TCRdb re-analysed the multiplex PCR reads in MiXCR, keeping a single row per CDR3 protein. The sample lists approximately 360,000 distinct CDR3 sequences; 15% to 18% were seen once. The sequencing sample was made of blood. All receptors derive from a woman younger than 35 with Graves' hyperthyroidism that later progressed to Graves' ophthalmopathy. CDR3s include the opening cysteine and the closing phenylalanine or tryptophan. A D gene is named only where the DNA matches it firmly. Clone size, where shown, is once, few, many, or a class for clones that have expanded.

>TRBJ2-4|NA|TRBV28|many
TGTGCCAGCAAGGGCCAAAACATTCAGTACTTC
CASKGQNIQYF
>TRBJ2-1|TRBD1|TRBV24-1|few
TGTGCCACCAGTGATGGGGGACAGGGAAGCTCCTACAATGAGCAGTTCTTC
CATSDGGQGSSYNEQFF
>TRBJ2-7|TRBD1|TRBV6-1|many
TGTGCCAGGATCGGACAGGGGGCGATTTGGGAGAAGACCTACGAGCAGTACTTC
CARIGQGAIWEKTYEQYF
>TRBJ2-3|NA|TRBV28|NA
TGTGCCAGCAGTTCACCGGGAGCGGCAGATACGCAGTATTTT
CASSSPGAADTQYF
>TRBJ2-1|NA|TRBV6-2/TRBV6-3|many
TGTGCCAGCAGCCCGCACCGGGACTTTTACAATGAGCAGTTCTTC
CASSPHRDFYNEQFF
>TRBJ2-7|TRBD2|TRBV27|few
TGTGCCAGCAGTTTAAGGCGGGAGGGCCTCGAGCAGTACTTC
CASSLRREGLEQYF
>TRBJ2-5|TRBD1|TRBV25-1|NA
TGTGCCAGCAGTGGAGAGGACAGGGCAGAGACCCAGTACTTC
CASSGEDRAETQYF
>TRBJ2-4|TRBD1|TRBV10-2|NA
TGCGCCAGCAGCGGGATAGGGGGCACGGAAAACATTCAGTACTTC
CASSGIGGTENIQYF
>TRBJ2-2|NA|TRBV2|few
TGTGCCAGCAGTGTTTGGCACTCTCGTACGAACACCGGGGAGCTGTTTTTT
CASSVWHSRTNTGELFF
>TRBJ2-1|NA|TRBV6-2/TRBV6-3|many
TGTGCCAGCCGCGCAGGGGCAGGGGTCAATGAGCAGTTCTTC
CASRAGAGVNEQFF
>TRBJ2-5|NA|TRBV6-2/TRBV6-3|many
TGTGCCAGCAGTTACGGGCGACGGCAAGAGACCCAGTACTTC
CASSYGRRQETQYF
>TRBJ2-5|TRBD2|TRBV5-8|few
TGTGCCAGCAGCCCGGGACTAGCGGGAGAGATAGAGACCCAGTACTTC
CASSPGLAGEIETQYF
>TRBJ2-1|TRBD2|TRBV7-2|many
TGTGCCAGCAGCCTGAGTCCTAGCGGGGGGAACAATGAGCAGTTCTTC
CASSLSPSGGNNEQFF
>TRBJ2-7|NA|TRBV6-5|many
TGTGCCAGCAGTTACTCTTTGGACAGCTCCTACGAGCAGTACTTC
CASSYSLDSSYEQYF
>TRBJ1-1|NA|TRBV6-1|many
TGTGCCAGCAGTTTTGCAGGGTTCGCTGAAGCTTTCTTT
CASSFAGFAEAFF
>TRBJ2-3|NA|TRBV20-1|few
TGCAGTGCCTGGGACAACACAGATACGCAGTATTTT
CSAWDNTDTQYF
>TRBJ2-7|TRBD2|TRBV20-1|many
TGCAGTGCTAGGGTAGGGACTAGCGCCTACGAGCAGTACTTC
CSARVGTSAYEQYF
>TRBJ1-1|NA|TRBV25-1|few
TGTGCCAGCAGGCTCCCCGGGGAGGCGAACACTGAAGCTTTCTTT
CASRLPGEANTEAFF
>TRBJ1-1|NA|TRBV27|many
TGTGCCAGCAGTCAAAGGGGGGAGGCCACTGAAGCTTTCTTT
CASSQRGEATEAFF
>TRBJ1-5|NA|TRBV28|many
TGTGCCAGCAGTTTAATAGGGGGAGTTCAGCCCCAGCATTTT
CASSLIGGVQPQHF
>TRBJ1-5|NA|TRBV27|few
TGTGCCAGCAGTACCGGGATCAGAGGCTCCTTAAATCAGCCCCAGCATTTT
CASSTGIRGSLNQPQHF
>TRBJ1-1|NA|TRBV29-1|few
TGCAGCGTTGTTCCTAACACTGAAGCTTTCTTT
CSVVPNTEAFF
>TRBJ2-3|NA|TRBV27|many
TGTGCCAGCAGTCCCAGCCCAAGTTGGAGCACAGATACGCAGTATTTT
CASSPSPSWSTDTQYF
>TRBJ2-2|NA|TRBV7-3|many
TGTGCCAGCAGCCCAAGGGGTCGGGAGCTGTTTTTT
CASSPRGRELFF
>TRBJ2-7|TRBD1|TRBV4-1|few
TGCGCCAGCAGCCTCACTCGGACAGGCCTCTCCTACGAGCAGTACTTC
CASSLTRTGLSYEQYF
>TRBJ1-5|NA|TRBV13|few
TGTGCCAGCAGCTTAGGTCCAGGGGCGAAGCCCCAGCATTTT
CASSLGPGAKPQHF
>TRBJ1-6|NA|TRBV5-4|NA
TGTGCCAGCAGCCAGAACCGGGTCCCCGGGGGTTCACCCCTCCACTTT
CASSQNRVPGGSPLHF
>TRBJ1-6|NA|TRBV27|few
TGTGCCAGCAGCCGCCCTAATTCACCCCTCCACTTT
CASSRPNSPLHF
>TRBJ2-3|NA|TRBV29-1|few
TGCAGCGTTGAAGATCCCGAGGGTGGATCGAGCACAGATACGCAGTATTTT
CSVEDPEGGSSTDTQYF
>TRBJ2-7|NA|TRBV20-1|many
TGCAGTGGGCCTGCAGGGTTATCCTACGAGCAGTACTTC
CSGPAGLSYEQYF
>TRBJ1-2|TRBD1|TRBV28|many
TGTGCCAGCAGTTCACCCACAGGGGGCTCGGGCGGCTACACCTTC
CASSSPTGGSGGYTF
>TRBJ1-1|NA|TRBV7-8|many
TGTGCCAGCAGCTTAGGGTACGGGGACTACAGTGAAGCTTTCTTT
CASSLGYGDYSEAFF
>TRBJ1-2|NA|TRBV20-1|NA
TGCAGTGCTAGAGATTGGACCCAACATGGACTCTATGGCTACACCTTC
CSARDWTQHGLYGYTF
>TRBJ2-3|NA|TRBV7-9|many
TGTGCCAGCAGCTCTCGGGAAGGGGAAGTTACAGATACGCAGTATTTT
CASSSREGEVTDTQYF
>TRBJ2-4|TRBD1|TRBV6-1|many
TGTGCCAGCAGTGGAGAGACAGGGGCAAACATTCAGTACTTC
CASSGETGANIQYF
>TRBJ1-2|NA|TRBV3-2|few
TGTGCCAGCAGGCTAGGACAGAGTCGACAAAACTATGGCTACACCTTC
CASRLGQSRQNYGYTF
>TRBJ1-2|TRBD1|TRBV11-3|many
TGTGCCAGCAGCTTAAAACAGGGGACGTGCTACACCTTC
CASSLKQGTCYTF
>TRBJ2-5|TRBD1|TRBV20-1|NA
TGCAGTGCGGGGGATGGGACAGGGGATCAAGAGACCCAGTACTTC
CSAGDGTGDQETQYF
>TRBJ2-7|TRBD2|TRBV20-1|NA
TGCAGTGCTAGAAGGCTAGCGGGAGGTACCTACGAGCAGTACTTC
CSARRLAGGTYEQYF
>TRBJ2-2|NA|TRBV9|NA
TGTGCCAGCAGCGTAGCCGACACCGGGGAGCTGTTTTTT
CASSVADTGELFF
>TRBJ1-4|NA|TRBV6-2/TRBV6-3|NA
TGTGCCAGCAGTGATGGACCGAAAACTAATGAAAAACTGTTTTTT
CASSDGPKTNEKLFF
>TRBJ1-3|NA|TRBV20-1|once
TGCAGTGCTATAATGGGAGACACCATATATTTT
CSAIMGDTIYF
>TRBJ1-5|TRBD1|TRBV15|NA
TGTGCCACCATGCGACAGGGGAGCAATCAGCCCCAGCATTTT
CATMRQGSNQPQHF
>TRBJ2-5|NA|TRBV28|NA
TGTGCCAGCAGTTTACTCGACACACAAGAGACCCAGTACTTC
CASSLLDTQETQYF
>TRBJ2-5|TRBD2|TRBV6-2/TRBV6-3|many
TGTGCCAGCACCAACGGGAGGACCCAAGAGACCCAGTACTTC
CASTNGRTQETQYF
>TRBJ2-3|NA|TRBV12-3/TRBV12-4|many
TGTGCCAGCAGTTTAGGGACGGTGAAGGCAGATACGCAGTATTTT
CASSLGTVKADTQYF
>TRBJ2-7|TRBD2|TRBV19|NA
TGTGCCAGTAGTGGGGGAGGGAGCTCCTACGAGCAGTACTTC
CASSGGGSSYEQYF
>TRBJ1-2|NA|TRBV19|NA
TGTGCCAGTAGTATCATGACCGCAACCGGATGGGGCTACACCTTC
CASSIMTATGWGYTF
>TRBJ2-1|NA|TRBV5-5|many
TGTGCCAGCAGCCATGGGACTGCCTCCTACAATGAGCAGTTCTTC
CASSHGTASYNEQFF
>TRBJ2-5|NA|TRBV10-2|many
TGCGCCAGCAGTAGAGGGGCAAGCGTCGGGAAGGAGACCCAGTACTTC
CASSRGASVGKETQYF
>TRBJ2-5|TRBD2|TRBV28|many
TGTGCCAGCAGTTTAAGGGGGAGTTGGGTTACGCGGGAGGAAGAGACCCAGTACTTC
CASSLRGSWVTREEETQYF
>TRBJ2-5|NA|TRBV20-1|many
TGCAGTGCTAGGGCCTGGGAGCGTGAGACCCAGTACTTC
CSARAWERETQYF
>TRBJ2-1|TRBD1|TRBV7-9|few
TGTGCCAGCAGCTTATTGGGGACAGGGGGAGAAGGTGAGCAGTTCTTC
CASSLLGTGGEGEQFF
>TRBJ1-4|TRBD1|TRBV2|many
TGTGCCAGCAGTGACCCGAGACATGATGTGGGGACAGCCACCTTAGAGAGTGAAAAACTGTTTTTT
CASSDPRHDVGTATLESEKLFF
>TRBJ2-4|NA|TRBV6-1|few
TGTGCCAGCAGTGACAGGGAGGAAAACATTCAGTACTTC
CASSDREENIQYF